These T cell receptor beta chains were read from a single sample in a study of blood T cells in healthy people across ages. Each CDR3 protein is one row after TCRdb ran MiXCR on the 5' RACE reads. The profile shows roughly 800,000 distinct CDR3 sequences, about 62% of them singletons. The material sequenced was blood. These receptors were taken from a man younger than 45 in good health. Each CDR3 is given with its conserved first and last residue. D genes are given only for firm matches. Clone size is given for some rows only: seen once, a few or many times, or a class if the clone is expanded.

j_call v_call d_call clone_size cdr3_aa cdr3_nt
TRBJ2-7 TRBV3-1 TRBD1 . CASSHGQGGYEQYF TGTGCCAGCAGCCATGGACAGGGGGGCTACGAGCAGTACTTC
TRBJ2-1 TRBV27 . . CASSFSVFRDEQFF TGTGCCAGCAGTTTTTCTGTCTTTAGGGATGAGCAGTTCTTC
TRBJ2-7 TRBV7-2 TRBD1 . CASSFNPPRTGESEQYF TGTGCCAGCAGCTTCAATCCCCCGAGGACAGGGGAAAGCGAGCAGTACTTC
TRBJ2-3 TRBV7-2 . . CASSVTGFGDTQYF TGTGCCAGCAGCGTAACGGGTTTTGGTGATACGCAGTATTTT
TRBJ2-1 TRBV4-3 . . CASSYLTGSSYNEQFF TGCGCCAGCAGCTATTTGACTGGTAGCTCCTACAATGAGCAGTTCTTC
TRBJ2-5 TRBV28 TRBD2 few CASRGTSGSLETQYF TGTGCCAGCAGGGGGACTAGCGGGAGTTTGGAGACCCAGTACTTC
TRBJ2-1 TRBV4-1 . few CASSQEVNEQFF TGCGCCAGCAGCCAAGAAGTAAATGAGCAGTTCTTC
TRBJ1-2 TRBV7-2 . . CASSLSGVRKGYTF TGTGCCAGCAGCTTATCAGGGGTGCGGAAGGGCTACACCTTC
TRBJ2-3 TRBV29-1 . few CSVEDPGDTAAATDTQYF TGCAGCGTTGAAGATCCGGGTGACACCGCCGCCGCCACAGATACGCAGTATTTT
TRBJ1-5 TRBV29-1 . . CSVEDGGNQPQHF TGCAGCGTTGAGGACGGAGGCAATCAGCCCCAGCATTTT
TRBJ2-1 TRBV6-2/TRBV6-3 TRBD2 . CASSYSRALSGGAPEQFF TGTGCCAGCAGTTACTCGAGGGCCTTGAGCGGGGGGGCGCCTGAGCAGTTCTTC
TRBJ2-7 TRBV7-2 . few CASSLVPDSYEQYF TGTGCCAGCAGCTTAGTCCCGGACAGTTACGAGCAGTACTTC
TRBJ2-1 TRBV29-1 . . CSVIAFEQFF TGCAGCGTAATAGCGTTTGAGCAGTTCTTC
TRBJ2-7 TRBV11-2 TRBD2 . CASSTVEPGTSAYEQYF TGTGCCAGCAGCACAGTGGAGCCCGGGACTAGCGCCTACGAGCAGTACTTC
TRBJ2-7 TRBV20-1 . . CSARVEESSYEQYF TGCAGTGCTAGAGTGGAGGAGAGCTCCTACGAGCAGTACTTC
TRBJ2-5 TRBV7-2 TRBD1 . CASSLQTGDGETQYF TGTGCCAGCAGCTTACAGACAGGGGACGGTGAGACCCAGTACTTC
TRBJ1-2 TRBV10-3 . . CAISESGGGRPYGYTF TGTGCCATCAGTGAGTCTGGGGGCGGAAGACCATATGGCTACACCTTC
TRBJ2-3 TRBV6-4 TRBD2 . CASSLAGESDTQYF TGTGCCAGCAGTTTAGCGGGAGAATCAGATACGCAGTATTTT
TRBJ2-7 TRBV25-1 . . CASSRTSNNEQYF TGTGCCAGCAGCCGGACTTCTAACAATGAGCAGTACTTC
TRBJ1-4 TRBV4-3 TRBD1 few CASSPQDRGRLQGEKLFF TGCGCCAGCAGCCCACAGGACAGGGGGCGCTTACAAGGTGAAAAACTGTTTTTT
TRBJ2-7 TRBV20-1 TRBD2 few CSALTSLNSYEQYF TGCAGTGCATTGACTAGCCTGAACTCCTACGAGCAGTACTTC
TRBJ1-1 TRBV20-1 TRBD1 . CSARTSTGDTEAFF TGCAGTGCTAGAACCTCGACAGGGGACACTGAAGCTTTCTTT
TRBJ1-2 TRBV6-6 . . CASSPMASNYGYTF TGTGCCAGCAGTCCGATGGCGAGCAACTATGGCTACACCTTC
TRBJ2-5 TRBV7-6 TRBD1 . CASRQGVHYSETQYF TGTGCCAGCCGACAGGGAGTTCACTATTCGGAGACCCAGTACTTC
TRBJ1-2 TRBV11-2 TRBD1 . CASSLTLLDRETYGYTF TGTGCCAGCAGCCTAACCCTCTTGGACAGGGAAACCTATGGCTACACCTTC
TRBJ2-5 TRBV6-5 . few CASSLTLQETQYF TGTGCCAGCAGTTTGACTTTGCAAGAGACCCAGTACTTC
TRBJ1-3 TRBV7-8 TRBD1 . CASSLDLRGTAIYF TGTGCCAGCAGCTTAGATCTCAGGGGGACCGCCATATATTTT
TRBJ2-7 TRBV20-1 . . CSARRGTSYEQYF TGCAGTGCCCGAAGGGGCACCTCCTACGAGCAGTACTTC
TRBJ1-6 TRBV20-1 . . CSARDRGRSSYNSPLHF TGCAGTGCTAGAGATCGTGGCAGGAGCTCCTATAATTCACCCCTCCACTTT
TRBJ2-5 TRBV21-1 . few CASSKSVNEQYF TGTGCCAGCAGCAAATCGGTGAATGAGCAGTACTTC
TRBJ1-1 TRBV7-2 . . CASSPQVGQNTKAFF TGTGCCAGCAGCCCCCAAGTCGGGCAGAACACTAAAGCTTTCTTT
TRBJ2-1 TRBV7-3 . few CASSFKGGDCNQFF TGTGCCAGCAGCTTTAAGGGGGGAGATTGCAATCAGTTCTTC
TRBJ1-1 TRBV6-5 . . CASISLKGGHTEAFF TGTGCCAGCATTTCCCTTAAGGGGGGGCACACTGAAGCTTTCTTT
TRBJ2-7 TRBV11-3 . . CASSPGLRDEQYF TGTGCCAGCAGCCCGGGACTGCGGGACGAGCAGTACTTC
TRBJ2-1 TRBV18 . few CASSPPTTGILSYNEQFF TGTGCCAGCTCACCACCGACGACAGGAATCCTCTCCTACAATGAGCAGTTCTTC
TRBJ2-1 TRBV18 . few CASSQGALNEQFF TGTGCCAGCTCACAAGGCGCTTTAAATGAGCAGTTCTTC
TRBJ2-1 TRBV20-1 TRBD2 . CSASPLAGGFEQFF TGCAGTGCTAGTCCACTAGCGGGGGGGTTTGAGCAGTTCTTC
TRBJ2-7 TRBV29-1 TRBD2 few CSVGLAGGEQYF TGCAGCGTTGGACTAGCGGGTGGGGAGCAGTACTTC
TRBJ2-1 TRBV6-5 TRBD2 . CATCIGGFSNEQFF TGTGCCACTTGTATCGGGGGGTTCAGCAATGAGCAGTTCTTC
TRBJ2-5 TRBV12-3/TRBV12-4 TRBD2 . CASSGLAEKETQYF TGTGCCAGCAGTGGACTAGCGGAAAAAGAGACCCAGTACTTC